A single sample gave rise to the 27 T cell receptor beta chains below, sequenced in a study of breast tumors, draining lymph nodes, adjacent tissues. TCRdb re-analysed the multiplex PCR reads in MiXCR, keeping a single row per CDR3 protein. This table has approximately 130,000 distinct CDR3 sequences, over 20% appearing once. Breast cancer patients provided tissue from their axillary draining lymph nodes. The specimen was axillary lymph node tissue. These receptors all come from a female donor with breast cancer. Some clones in this sample may be carry-over from other donors' samples.

Remarks on this clonotype: A much larger clone is a single base away; this may be a read error. This chain connects TRBV7-9 to TRBJ1-4; 10 nucleotides agree with TRBD1. CDR1 is SEHNR, CDR2 FQNEAQ, per germline (reference sequence). This CDR3 has 14 amino acids. CDR3 protein: CASSPGTGVEKLVF. The CDR3 nucleotides are TGTGCCAGCAGCCCCGGGACAGGGGTGGAAAAACTGGTTTTT.

The table lists this clonotype with many counts. The CDR3 DNA reads TGTGCCAGCAGCGACGGCAGGACAGGGGGCAGAGGCAATCAGCCCCAGCATTTT. It translates to CASSDGRTGGRGNQPQHF. This chain links TRBV6-4 with TRBJ1-5, with 11 bases matching TRBD1. With V trimmed by 6 bases and J by 2 bases, 12 bases remained unmatched. Germline V gene lookup returns CDR1 MRHNA and CDR2 SNTAGT. This CDR3 has 18 amino acids.

This clonotype appeared many times. The rearrangement links TRBV20-1 to TRBJ2-5; TRBD1 is a possible D gene (7 bases). V was cut by 0 bases and J by 5 bases, with 13 bases left in between. CDR1 is DFQATT, CDR2 SNEGSKA, per germline (reference sequence). This CDR3 has 14 amino acids. The CDR3 sequence is CSARDAGGGETQYF. The CDR3 coding sequence is TGCAGTGCTAGAGACGCAGGGGGAGGCGAGACCCAGTACTTC.

Concerning this clonotype itself: One end of the junction varies from germline; a read error may be responsible. This CDR3 reads CTSSPSGSGRDTQYF. The CDR3 DNA reads TGTACCAGCAGTCCCAGCGGGAGTGGAAGAGATACGCAGTATTTT. The chain recombines TRBV7-3 with TRBJ2-3; 8 bases agree with TRBD2. Germline V CDR1 and CDR2: SGHTA, FQGTGA. This CDR3 region has 15 residues.

This clonotype was found many times. The chain couples TRBV5-1 to TRBJ2-7; D possibly corresponds to TRBD1 (6 bases). CDR1 and CDR2 (germline): SGHRS, YFSETQ. The CDR3 has 15 amino acids. The V gene lost 0 bases and the J gene lost 6 bases, with 16 bases spanning the gap. The CDR3 DNA follows: TGCGCCAGCAGCTTGGGGATTGGGACACCCTTCGAGCAGTACTTC. Protein: CASSLGIGTPFEQYF.

This clonotype was recorded many times. The rearrangement uses TRBV28 and TRBJ1-2; D is uncertain. The CDR3 runs to 13 residues. V gave up 6 bases and J gave up 1 base, with 9 bases separating them. Germline values: CDR1 MDHEN, CDR2 SYDVKM. CDR3: CASSLTVNYGYTF. In DNA, the CDR3 is TGTGCCAGCAGCTTGACGGTTAACTATGGCTACACCTTC.

This clonotype was observed many times. The V call is TRBV5-4, the J call TRBJ2-7; D is undetermined. The CDR3 sequence is 15 residues long. Germline V gene data show CDR1 as SGHNT and CDR2 as YYREEE (reference sequence). V was shortened by 4 bases and J by 2 bases, with 16 bases between the two germline ends. The CDR3 loop reads CASSPDPGRTYEQYF. CDR3 nucleotide sequence: TGTGCCAGCAGCCCAGATCCAGGACGGACCTACGAGCAGTACTTC.

The table lists this clonotype with many counts. The chain employs TRBV20-1 and TRBJ2-7, with 8 bases aligning to TRBD2. The germline V gene encodes CDR1 DFQATT and CDR2 SNEGSKA (reference sequence). The CDR3 runs to 13 residues. Trimming at V came to 2 bases and at J to 5 bases, leaving 5 bases not matched to a gene. CDR3 in amino acids: CSARREGPNEQYF. CDR3 nucleotides: TGCAGTGCTAGACGGGAGGGCCCGAACGAGCAGTACTTC.

Of note for this clonotype: A much larger clone lies a single base off, so this may be a read error. The CDR3: CASSLAAVPGSPQHF. Written as DNA, the CDR3 is TGTGCCAGCAGCTTAGCGGCTGTGCCAGGTTCGCCCCAGCATTTT. The chain employs TRBV7-2 and TRBJ1-5; D gene ambiguous. Trimming stripped 0 bases from V and 9 bases from J, with 15 bases between. The CDR3 has 15 amino acids. Looked up from germline, CDR1 is SGHTA and CDR2 is FQGNSA.

Regarding this clonotype: A read error is possible here, since a much larger clone lies one base away. The conserved closing phenylalanine or tryptophan is absent in this CDR3, likely reflecting a read error. The chain is built from TRBV9 and TRBJ2-2; possible D gene TRBD2, 6 bases. The CDR3 contains 13 residues. Germline assignment: CDR1 SGDLS and CDR2 YYNGEE. V was pared by 5 bases and J by 2 bases, with 7 bases between. The CDR3 nucleotides read TGTGCCAGCAGGACTAGTAACACCGGGGAGCTGTTTCTT. It encodes CASRTSNTGELFL.

With regard to this clonotype: A single base separates this from a much larger clone, so it may be a read error. The V gene is TRBV6-2 or TRBV6-3, the J gene TRBJ2-1, with D perhaps matching TRBD2 (5 bases). The germline V gene encodes CDR1 MNHEY and CDR2 SVGEGT. The CDR3 runs 13 residues. V was trimmed by 5 bases and J by 4 bases, leaving 9 bases between them. The CDR3 loop is CASSEGQYNEQFF. DNA for the CDR3: TGTGCCAGCAGTGAGGGCCAGTACAATGAGCAGTTCTTC.

This clonotype has at least ten counts. The genes are TRBV19 and TRBJ1-2, with unresolved D. V was trimmed by 5 bases and J by 7 bases, leaving 14 bases between them. The germline V gene encodes CDR1 LNHDA and CDR2 SQIVND (reference sequence). This CDR3 region has 13 residues. CDR3: CASSPIGQRGYTF. The CDR3 coding sequence is TGTGCCAGTAGTCCTATAGGGCAACGTGGCTACACCTTC.

Details on this clonotype: This may arise from a read error, as a much more abundant clone is one base away. This sequence joins TRBV11-3 and TRBJ2-1; D may correspond to TRBD1 or TRBD2 (7 bases each). This CDR3 has 13 amino acids. Trimming left V 5 bases short and J 10 bases short, with 15 bases between. CDR1 and CDR2 from the germline V gene are SGHNT and YENEEA. This CDR3 reads CASSTARGGEQFF. Written as DNA, the CDR3 is TGTGCCAGCAGCACCGCCAGGGGGGGCGAGCAGTTCTTC.

This clonotype was counted many times. The chain has TRBV19 and TRBJ1-2; D ambiguous. CDR1 LNHDA and CDR2 SQIVND come from the germline V gene (reference sequence). The CDR3 has 13 residues. Trimming took 6 bases from V and 1 from J, leaving 9 bases between them. The CDR3 loop reads CASRSDSNYGYTF. CDR3 nucleotides: TGTGCCAGTAGGTCGGATAGTAACTATGGCTACACCTTC.

The rearrangement uses TRBV20-1 and TRBJ2-7; 13 bases match TRBD2. Germline CDR1 and CDR2: DFQATT and SNEGSKA (reference sequence). The junction had 26 bases not matched to a gene; V was cut back by 6 bases and J by 9 bases. The CDR3 runs 19 residues. The CDR3 reads CSAHTRTSGSPSSFRGQYF. The CDR3 nucleotides are TGCAGTGCCCACACACGGACTAGCGGGAGTCCGTCGTCCTTCCGGGGGCAGTACTTC.

The sample holds many counts of this clonotype. The DNA for the CDR3 is TGTGCCACCAGCAGCGGGCTCACCGGGGAGCTGTTTTTT. The encoded protein is CATSSGLTGELFF. The chain has TRBV15 and TRBJ2-2; D gene uncertain. Between the trimmed V and J ends, which lost 3 bases and 4 bases, there was a span of 6 bases. Germline V gene sequence: CDR1 LNHNV, CDR2 YYDKDF (reference sequence). The CDR3 totals 13 residues.

The table lists this clonotype with many counts. V and J are TRBV20-1 and TRBJ2-1; the D call may be TRBD1 or TRBD2 (7 bases each). Germline lookup yields CDR1 DFQATT and CDR2 SNEGSKA (reference sequence). V lost 1 base and J 7 bases, leaving 14 bases between the germline ends. This CDR3 has 14 residues. CDR3 nucleotides: TGCAGTGCTAGAGGGCAGGGGGGGAGGAATGAGCAGTTCTTC. This translates into CSARGQGGRNEQFF.

This clonotype was recorded once. This sequence may be a read error, since a much larger clone differs from it by one base. The chain couples TRBV9 to TRBJ2-3, with TRBD2 matching over 13 bases. Trimming removed 0 bases from V and 2 bases from J; junction bases left unmatched: 3. This CDR3 comprises 17 residues. Germline CDR1 is SGDLS and CDR2 is YYNGEE. The CDR3 loop reads CASSVGGLAGLTDTQYF. Written as DNA, the CDR3 is TGTGCCAGCAGCGTAGGGGGACTAGCGGGACTCACAGATACGCAGTATTTT.

Ten or more counts support this clonotype. The V and J genes are TRBV19 and TRBJ1-2; D is unclear. The ends were cut back, 4 bases at V and 1 base at J, with 10 bases in the middle. Germline loops: CDR1 LNHDA, CDR2 SQIVND (reference sequence). The CDR3 spans 14 residues. The CDR3 here is CASSRSANNYGYTF. The CDR3 bases are TGTGCCAGTAGTAGGTCAGCAAATAACTATGGCTACACCTTC.

To note about this clonotype: This may arise from a read error, as a much more abundant clone is one base away. J is TRBJ1-5 and V is TRBV27, with 8 bases fitting TRBD1. There are 13 residues in the CDR3. Germline V gene data show CDR1 as MNHEY and CDR2 as SMNVEV (reference sequence). The trim removed 6 bases at V and 2 bases at J, leaving 0 bases unmatched. Written as DNA, the CDR3 is TGTGCCAGCAGGGACAGGGGCAATCAGCCCCAGCATTTT. Protein product: CASRDRGNQPQHF.

This clonotype was counted many times. J is TRBJ2-1 and V is TRBV7-6, with 10 bases lining up with TRBD2. Germline V CDR1 and CDR2: SGHVS, FNYEAQ. CDR3 length: 15 amino acids. With V trimmed by 2 bases and J by 7 bases, 5 bases remained unmatched. CDR3 bases: TGTGCCAGCAGCTTAAATCGAGCGGGAGGGAATGAGCAGTTCTTC. Its translation is CASSLNRAGGNEQFF.

V is TRBV5-5 and J is TRBJ1-2, with D perhaps TRBD1 (6 bases). The CDR3 covers 14 residues. The V end lost 2 bases, the J end lost 3 bases, and 11 bases lay between the germline ends. From germline, CDR1 is SGHKS and CDR2 YYEKEE (reference sequence). This chain's CDR3 is CASSFGDKYYGYTF. The CDR3 coding sequence is TGTGCCAGCAGCTTTGGGGACAAATACTATGGCTACACCTTC.

V usage is TRBV12-3 or TRBV12-4 and J usage is TRBJ1-1, with D possibly matching TRBD1 (5 bases). This CDR3 contains 14 residues. The V and J ends lost 5 bases and 1 base respectively, with 11 bases between them. The CDR3 DNA is TGTGCCAGCAGTACCGGGACGGCGAACACTGAAGCTTTCTTT. Its protein product is CASSTGTANTEAFF.

Only a few counts were recorded for this clonotype. The junction departs from the called germline gene at one end, perhaps through a read error. This chain connects TRBV27 to TRBJ2-1; TRBD2 might be the D (6 bases). The CDR3 sequence is 13 residues long. Germline V CDR1 and CDR2: MNHEY, SMNVEV (reference sequence). The CDR3 bases are TGTGCCAGCAGTCTATCTGCCCGGGGGGAGCAGTTCTTC. Amino acid sequence: CASSLSARGEQFF.

A word on this clonotype: A much more abundant neighbour one base away suggests this may be a read error. The CDR3 region has the DNA TGTGTCAGCAGCTTAGTGGGAGACATCACCTACGAGCAGTACTTC. Its translation is CVSSLVGDITYEQYF. The genes are TRBV5-6 and TRBJ2-7, with D maybe TRBD2 (5 bases). Germline CDR1 SGHDT, CDR2 YYEEEE. The CDR3 totals 15 residues. The full variable domain, completed using reference TRBV5-6 and TRBJ2-7, is DAGVTQSPTHLIKTRGQQVTLRCSPKSGHDTVSWYQQALGQGPQFIFQYYEEEERQRGNFPDRFSGHQFPNYSSELNVNALLLGDSALYLCVSSLVGDITYEQYFGPGTRLTVT.

This clonotype was detected only a few times. This sequence joins TRBV7-9 and TRBJ2-4, with TRBD2 identical over 12 bases. The V gene end was trimmed by 2 bases and the J gene end by 6 bases; junction bases not matched to a gene: 5. Germline CDR1 and CDR2: SEHNR and FQNEAQ (reference sequence). CDR3 length equals 16 residues. CDR3 protein: CASSLTSTSGRNIQYF. CDR3 coding DNA: TGTGCCAGCAGCTTAACCTCGACTAGCGGGAGAAACATTCAGTACTTC. Full variable domain (missing parts from reference TRBV7-9 and TRBJ2-4): DTGVSQNPRHKITKRGQNVTFRCDPISEHNRLYWYRQTLGQGPEFLTYFQNEAQLEKSRLLSDRFSAERPKGSFSTLEIQRTEQGDSAMYLCASSLTSTSGRNIQYFGAGTRLSVL.

This clonotype has a count of ten or more. The chain uses TRBV5-1 and TRBJ2-7; 7 bases agree with TRBD2. CDR3 length: 15 amino acids. The germline V gene encodes CDR1 SGHRS and CDR2 YFSETQ. The trim removed 2 bases at V and 3 bases at J, leaving 8 bases unmatched. CDR3 DNA: TGCGCCAGCAGCTTCGCACCAGCGGGGTTCTACGAGCAGTACTTC. Residues: CASSFAPAGFYEQYF.